This TCR beta chain is drawn from a study of CD8 T cells in Susac syndrome. General study points: Acknowledgment was made by the study that its TCR sequencing and HLA analysis involved a relatively small number of individuals.

RNA in amounts of about 0.45 to 1 ug was reverse transcribed with random hexamers. Across 54 Vbeta and 13 Jbeta, immunoSEQ multiplex PCR amplified TCR beta CDR3. In TCRdb, the immunoSEQ multiplex PCR reads were re-called with MiXCR into one record per CDR3 protein. Of approximately 270,000 distinct CDR3 sequences in the sample, approximately 92% were seen once. The authors carried out high-throughput sequencing of TCR beta. They applied it to CD8+ and CD4+ T cells obtained from blood. TEMRA cells were enriched by FACS, while CD8+ and CD4+ T cells were obtained through a negative isolation that was performed magnetically. As regards this clonotype: Antigen unknown.

Germline loops: CDR1 LGHDT, CDR2 YNNKEL (reference sequence). Losses at the gene ends were 5 bases for V and 6 bases for J; bases not matched to a gene: 4. The CDR3 totals 15 residues. The source material was CD4+ T cells from PBMCs. The chain links TRBV3-1 to TRBJ1-6, with 10 bases identical to TRBD1. This TCR derives from a human donor with multiple sclerosis. Here the CDR3 DNA reads TGTGCCAGCAGCATGGGACAGGGGACTAATTCACCCCTCCACTTT. Residues: CASSMGQGTNSPLHF.